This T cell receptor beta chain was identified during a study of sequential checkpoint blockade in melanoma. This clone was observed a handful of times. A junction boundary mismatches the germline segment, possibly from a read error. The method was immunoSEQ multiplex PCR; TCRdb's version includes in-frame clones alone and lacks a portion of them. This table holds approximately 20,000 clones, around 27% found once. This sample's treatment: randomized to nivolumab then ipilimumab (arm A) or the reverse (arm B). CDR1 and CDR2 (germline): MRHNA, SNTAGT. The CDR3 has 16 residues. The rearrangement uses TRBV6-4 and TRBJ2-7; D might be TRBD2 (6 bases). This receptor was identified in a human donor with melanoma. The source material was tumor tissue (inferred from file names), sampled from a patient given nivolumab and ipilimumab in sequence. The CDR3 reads CASSYSRVRSAGEQYF. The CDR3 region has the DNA TGTGCCAGCAGTTACTCGAGGGTTAGGTCGGCGGGGGAGCAGTACTTC.